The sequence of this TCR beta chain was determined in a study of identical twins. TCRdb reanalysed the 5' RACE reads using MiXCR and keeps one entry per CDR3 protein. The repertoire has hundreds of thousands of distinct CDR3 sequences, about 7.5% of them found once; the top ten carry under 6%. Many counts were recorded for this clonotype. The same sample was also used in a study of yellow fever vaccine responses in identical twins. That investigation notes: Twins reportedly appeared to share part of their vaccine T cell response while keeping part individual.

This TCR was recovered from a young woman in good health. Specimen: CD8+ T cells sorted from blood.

CDR3 DNA sequence: TGTGCCAGCAGCTTATCCGAATTTACCTACGAGCAGTACTTC. It translates to CASSLSEFTYEQYF. J is TRBJ2-7 and V is TRBV7-9; D is unresolved. This CDR3 has 14 residues. Trimming took 2 bases from V and 2 from J, leaving 10 bases between them. Per the germline V gene, CDR1 is SEHNR and CDR2 is FQNEAQ (reference sequence).